This T cell receptor (beta chain) originates from a study of beta chain features in type 1 diabetes. Overall study findings and caveats: Among all four CD4+ subsets, Type 1 diabetes patients had TCRB CDR3s that were moderately but significantly shorter. Whether HLA type influences TCRB rearrangement remained unresolved here.

For this clone: Its antigen remains unidentified.

Since all of the isolated RNA was reverse transcribed, expressed TCRB transcripts were what got sequenced. Clones were sequenced by immunoSEQ multiplex PCR, and TCRdb holds only the in-frame ones, with some missing. The data hold about 250,000 clones, with 11% observed a single time. Input material: naive CD4+ T cells from blood. The TCR sequence derives from a man between 25 and 39 years old with type 1 diabetes.

The CDR3 protein is CASSLGAGSATEAFF. The DNA of the CDR3 is TGTGCCAGCAGCTTAGGTGCGGGGTCGGCCACTGAAGCTTTCTTT. V usage is TRBV7-2 and J usage is TRBJ1-1; unclear D gene. Trimming shortened V by 1 base and J by 4 bases, and 13 bases separated the two germline ends. Germline CDR1 is SGHTA and CDR2 is FQGNSA. This CDR3 spans 15 amino acids.